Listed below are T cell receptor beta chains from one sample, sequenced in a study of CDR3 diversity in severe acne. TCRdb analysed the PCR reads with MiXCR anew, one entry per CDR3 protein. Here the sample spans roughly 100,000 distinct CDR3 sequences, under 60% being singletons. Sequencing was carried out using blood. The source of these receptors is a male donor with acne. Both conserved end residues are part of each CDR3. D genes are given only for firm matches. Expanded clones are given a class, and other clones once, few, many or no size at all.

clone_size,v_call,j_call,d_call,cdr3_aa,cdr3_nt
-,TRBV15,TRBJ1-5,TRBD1,CATSRETWTGVLSNQPQHF,TGTGCCACCAGCAGAGAGACGTGGACAGGGGTTTTGAGCAATCAGCCCCAGCATTTT
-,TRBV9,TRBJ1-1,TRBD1,CASSVGQGVGNTEAFF,TGTGCCAGCAGCGTAGGACAGGGGGTGGGGAACACTGAAGCTTTCTTT
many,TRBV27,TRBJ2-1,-,CASSLGVPGHAANEQFF,TGTGCCAGCAGTTTAGGGGTCCCGGGACATGCCGCCAATGAGCAGTTCTTC
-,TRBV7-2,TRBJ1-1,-,CASSLARGPPNTEAFF,TGTGCCAGCAGTTTAGCCAGGGGCCCCCCGAACACTGAAGCTTTCTTT
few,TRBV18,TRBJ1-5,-,CASSPGQSDQPQHF,TGTGCCAGCTCACCCGGACAGTCCGATCAGCCCCAGCATTTT
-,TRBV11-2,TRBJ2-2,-,CASSPDKAGPGELFF,TGTGCCAGCAGCCCGGACAAGGCAGGTCCCGGGGAGCTGTTTTTT
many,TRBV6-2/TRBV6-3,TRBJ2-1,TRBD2,CASLHPGGRVNEQFF,TGTGCCAGCTTACACCCGGGGGGGAGGGTCAATGAGCAGTTCTTC
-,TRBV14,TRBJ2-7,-,CASQDGNSYEQYF,TGTGCCAGCCAGGACGGAAACTCCTACGAGCAGTACTTC
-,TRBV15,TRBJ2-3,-,CATSRRSTDTQYF,TGTGCCACCAGTAGGCGTAGCACAGATACGCAGTATTTT
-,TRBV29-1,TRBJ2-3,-,CSVGPSGGGRRVAGTQYF,TGCAGCGTGGGACCTAGTGGAGGGGGGAGGCGGGTGGCAGGTACGCAGTATTTT
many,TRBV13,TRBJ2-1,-,CASSLGTGPNEQFF,TGTGCCAGCAGCTTAGGGACAGGTCCCAATGAGCAGTTCTTC
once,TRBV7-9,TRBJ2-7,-,CASSIRVASTYEQYF,TGTGCCAGTAGTATAAGGGTAGCGTCGACCTACGAGCAGTACTTC
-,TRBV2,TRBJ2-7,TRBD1,CASSSPPGQGAEEQYF,TGTGCCAGCAGTTCGCCTCCGGGACAGGGGGCGGAAGAGCAGTACTTC
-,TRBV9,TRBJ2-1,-,CASSVGSGRGQFF,TGTGCCAGCAGCGTAGGGTCTGGCCGTGGGCAGTTCTTC
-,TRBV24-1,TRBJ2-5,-,CATSDLGTEETQYF,TGTGCCACCAGTGATTTGGGGACCGAAGAGACCCAGTACTTC
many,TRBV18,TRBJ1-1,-,CASSPTRAVGTEAFF,TGTGCCAGCTCACCAACGAGGGCGGTTGGCACTGAAGCTTTCTTT
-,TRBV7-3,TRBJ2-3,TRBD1,CASSTIDRGLTDTQYF,TGTGCCAGCAGCACGATCGACAGGGGGTTAACAGATACGCAGTATTTT
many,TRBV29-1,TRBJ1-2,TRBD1,CSVESGQGAWDGYTF,TGCAGCGTTGAAAGTGGCCAGGGGGCATGGGATGGCTACACCTTC
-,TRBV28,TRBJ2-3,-,CASSRRDWSTDTQYF,TGTGCCAGCAGCCGCCGGGACTGGAGCACAGATACGCAGTATTTT
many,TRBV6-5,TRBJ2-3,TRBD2,CASSFGGGGTDTQYF,TGTGCCAGCAGTTTCGGCGGGGGGGGGACAGATACGCAGTATTTT
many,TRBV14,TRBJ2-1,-,CASSQDLGGASYNEQFF,TGTGCCAGCAGCCAAGATTTGGGGGGCGCCTCCTACAATGAGCAGTTCTTC
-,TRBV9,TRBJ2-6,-,CASNPMRGSGANVLTF,TGTGCCAGCAACCCCATGAGAGGCTCTGGGGCCAACGTCCTGACTTTC
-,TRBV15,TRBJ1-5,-,CATSRDPVRGLSNQPQHF,TGTGCCACCAGCAGAGATCCGGTTCGGGGGCTTAGCAATCAGCCCCAGCATTTT
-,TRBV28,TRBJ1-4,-,CASSLGPGVTNEKLFF,TGTGCCAGCAGTTTGGGGCCGGGGGTAACTAATGAAAAACTGTTTTTT
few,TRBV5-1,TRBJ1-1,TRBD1,CASSSMTGENLRAFF,TGCGCCAGCAGCTCGATGACAGGGGAAAATCTTCGAGCTTTCTTT
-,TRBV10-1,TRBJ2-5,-,CASSDHTGTQYF,TGCGCCAGCAGTGACCACACCGGGACCCAGTACTTC
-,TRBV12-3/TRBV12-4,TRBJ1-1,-,CASSLGRDTEAFF,TGTGCCAGCAGCCTAGGAAGGGACACTGAAGCTTTCTTT
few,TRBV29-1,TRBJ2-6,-,CSVEMREPSGANVLTF,TGCAGCGTTGAAATGAGGGAACCCTCTGGGGCCAACGTCCTGACTTTC
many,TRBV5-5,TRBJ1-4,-,CASSLGYGGTNEKLFF,TGTGCCAGCAGCTTGGGGTACGGGGGCACTAATGAAAAACTGTTTTTT
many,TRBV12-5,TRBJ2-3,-,CASGPGAQDTQYF,TGTGCTAGTGGCCCAGGGGCCCAAGATACGCAGTATTTT
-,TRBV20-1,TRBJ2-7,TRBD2,CSAMIVGRAYEQYF,TGCAGTGCTATGATTGTGGGGAGGGCATACGAGCAGTACTTC
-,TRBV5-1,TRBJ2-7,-,CASSPDFAESSYEQYF,TGCGCCAGCAGCCCGGACTTCGCGGAGAGCTCCTACGAGCAGTACTTC
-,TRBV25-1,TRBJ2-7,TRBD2,CASSQDLSGRGDEQYF,TGTGCCAGCAGCCAAGATCTAAGCGGGAGAGGCGACGAGCAGTACTTC
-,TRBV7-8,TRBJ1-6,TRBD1,CASSLDRGQGRSPLHF,TGTGCCAGCAGCTTAGATCGGGGACAGGGTAGATCACCCCTCCACTTT
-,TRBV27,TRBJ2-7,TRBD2,CASSKTSGSYEQYF,TGTGCCAGCAGTAAGACTAGCGGCTCCTACGAGCAGTACTTC
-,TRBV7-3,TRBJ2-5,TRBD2,CASSLVVSGSPETQYF,TGTGCCAGCAGCTTAGTCGTTAGCGGGTCACCGGAGACCCAGTACTTC
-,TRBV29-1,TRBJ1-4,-,CSVEDVMGDREKLFF,TGCAGCGTTGAAGATGTCATGGGGGATCGGGAAAAACTGTTTTTT
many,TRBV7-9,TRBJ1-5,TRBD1,CASSLDGTGRGQPQHF,TGTGCCAGCAGCTTAGATGGGACAGGGCGGGGACAGCCCCAGCATTTT
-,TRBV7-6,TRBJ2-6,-,CASSLVAQGLSGANVLTF,TGTGCCAGCAGCTTAGTCGCCCAGGGCCTCTCTGGGGCCAACGTCCTGACTTTC
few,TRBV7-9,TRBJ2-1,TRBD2,CASSFREASGTYNEQFF,TGTGCCAGCAGCTTTAGAGAAGCTAGCGGAACCTACAATGAGCAGTTCTTC
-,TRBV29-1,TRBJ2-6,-,CSVVGPGANVLTF,TGCAGCGTTGTGGGTCCTGGGGCCAACGTCCTGACTTTC
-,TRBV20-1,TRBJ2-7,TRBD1,CSATDRGLNEQYF,TGCAGTGCTACAGACAGGGGGTTGAACGAGCAGTACTTC
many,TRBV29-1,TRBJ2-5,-,CSVDIRSLAETQYF,TGCAGCGTTGATATACGCAGCCTAGCAGAGACCCAGTACTTC
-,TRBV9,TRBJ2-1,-,CASSVRLSYNEQFF,TGTGCCAGCAGCGTACGTCTCTCCTACAATGAGCAGTTCTTC
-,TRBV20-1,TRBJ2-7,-,CSASLDYERYF,TGCAGTGCTAGTCTAGACTACGAGCGGTACTTC
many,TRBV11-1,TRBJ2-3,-,CASSRQGTDTQYF,TGTGCCAGCAGCCGTCAGGGGACAGATACGCAGTATTTT
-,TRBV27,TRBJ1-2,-,CASSPRRVGGYTF,TGTGCCAGCAGTCCCCGAAGGGTGGGAGGCTACACCTTC
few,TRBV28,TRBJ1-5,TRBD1,CASSSPFRTGGNQPQHF,TGTGCCAGCAGTTCCCCATTTCGGACAGGGGGGAATCAGCCCCAGCATTTT
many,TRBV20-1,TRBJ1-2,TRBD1,CSAIKGQGDEGHTF,TGCAGTGCTATAAAGGGACAGGGGGACGAGGGTCACACCTTC
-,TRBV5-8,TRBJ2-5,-,CASSLGRGDQYF,TGTGCCAGCAGCTTGGGTCGGGGTGATCAGTACTTC
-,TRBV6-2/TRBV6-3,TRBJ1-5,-,CASSYFSRAGQPQHF,TGTGCCAGCAGTTATTTCTCGAGGGCGGGTCAGCCCCAGCATTTT
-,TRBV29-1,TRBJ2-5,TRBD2,CSETRRGLAPETQYF,TGCAGCGAAACTCGCCGGGGACTAGCGCCGGAGACCCAGTACTTC
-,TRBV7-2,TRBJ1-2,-,CASRGAGFGYTF,TGTGCCAGCAGAGGGGCGGGGTTTGGCTACACCTTC
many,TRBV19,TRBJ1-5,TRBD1,CASSATGQGRNQPQHF,TGTGCCAGTAGTGCCACGGGACAGGGGAGGAATCAGCCCCAGCATTTT
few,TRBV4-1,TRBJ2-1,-,CASSLQSWPPSGNEQFF,TGCGCCAGCAGCCTCCAAAGTTGGCCCCCGTCTGGCAATGAGCAGTTCTTC